The T cell receptor (beta chain) under discussion was sequenced for a study of blood T cell repertoires in COVID-19. Study context: Material from acute and convalescent COVID-19 was sourced from the United States, Italy and Spain. From T cells, B-cell-depleted T cells, or PBMCs came the material, which was cDNA or gDNA.

This CDR3 has 15 amino acids. Looked up from germline, CDR1 is LGHNA and CDR2 is YSLEER. V shed 0 bases, J shed 7 bases, and the junction held 4 bases outside the gene matches. Cohorts were assigned according to the clinical history that participants reported. Measured with immunoSEQ multiplex PCR; TCRdb has only the in-frame clones, and not every one. The data hold about 320,000 clones, with 70% to 90% observed a single time. The receptor's source is a woman between 25 and 40 years old who had recovered from COVID-19. The chain joins TRBV4-3 to TRBJ1-5, with 9 bases fitting TRBD1. Sequencing was carried out using PBMCs or T cells enriched from blood (not recorded which). The CDR3: CASSQETGGGQPQHF. The DNA of the CDR3 is TGCGCCAGCAGCCAAGAAACAGGGGGCGGACAGCCCCAGCATTTT.